This record covers a single T cell receptor (beta chain). Researchers ran immunoSEQ v3.0 at survey level. Measured with immunoSEQ multiplex PCR; TCRdb has only the in-frame clones, and not every one. The repertoire consists of about 25,000 clones, with under 85% occurring once and the leading ten covering roughly 11%. The data were obtained in a study of long-term antiretroviral therapy in people with HIV. The CDR3 covers 12 residues. Germline lookup yields CDR1 SEHNR and CDR2 FQNEAQ (reference sequence). Treated in the United States were all of the participants with HIV. Sequencing used unsorted PBMCs, obtained 2.1 years after starting antiretroviral therapy. This chain links TRBV7-9 with TRBJ2-7; 8 nucleotides match TRBD1. This receptor was taken from a man aged 25-40 years with HIV. The CDR3 sequence is CGVRRGLSEQYF. The CDR3 DNA is TGTGGCGTGCGCAGGGGGCTCTCCGAGCAGTACTTC.